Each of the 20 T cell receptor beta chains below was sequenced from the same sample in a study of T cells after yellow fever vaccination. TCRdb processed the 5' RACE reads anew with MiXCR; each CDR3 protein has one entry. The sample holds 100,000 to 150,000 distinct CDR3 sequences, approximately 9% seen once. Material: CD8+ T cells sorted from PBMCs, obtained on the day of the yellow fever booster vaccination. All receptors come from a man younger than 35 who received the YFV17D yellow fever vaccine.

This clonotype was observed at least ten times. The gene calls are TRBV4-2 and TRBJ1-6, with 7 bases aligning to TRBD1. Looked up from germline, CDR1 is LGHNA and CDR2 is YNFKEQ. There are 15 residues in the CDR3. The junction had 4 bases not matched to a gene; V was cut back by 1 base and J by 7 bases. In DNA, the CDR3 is TGTGCCAGCAGCCAAGCGACAGGGCGGAATTCACCCCTCCACTTT. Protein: CASSQATGRNSPLHF.

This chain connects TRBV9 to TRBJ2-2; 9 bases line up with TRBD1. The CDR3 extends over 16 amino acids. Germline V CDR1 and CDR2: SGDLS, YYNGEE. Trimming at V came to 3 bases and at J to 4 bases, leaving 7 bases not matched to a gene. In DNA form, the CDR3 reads TGTGCCAGCAGCGAGCGACAGGGGGGCGGCACCGGGGAGCTGTTTTTT. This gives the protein CASSERQGGGTGELFF.

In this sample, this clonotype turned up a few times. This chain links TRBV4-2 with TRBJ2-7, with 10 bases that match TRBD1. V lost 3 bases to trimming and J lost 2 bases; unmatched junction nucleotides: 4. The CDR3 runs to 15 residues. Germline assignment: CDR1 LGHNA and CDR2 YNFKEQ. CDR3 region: CASSQGTGAAYEQYF. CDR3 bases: TGTGCCAGCAGCCAGGGGACAGGGGCTGCCTACGAGCAGTACTTC.

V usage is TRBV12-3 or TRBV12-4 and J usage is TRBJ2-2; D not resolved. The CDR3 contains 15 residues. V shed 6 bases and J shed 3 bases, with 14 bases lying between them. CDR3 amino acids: CASSGTYAHTGELFF. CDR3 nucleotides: TGTGCCAGCAGCGGTACCTATGCGCACACCGGGGAGCTGTTTTTT.

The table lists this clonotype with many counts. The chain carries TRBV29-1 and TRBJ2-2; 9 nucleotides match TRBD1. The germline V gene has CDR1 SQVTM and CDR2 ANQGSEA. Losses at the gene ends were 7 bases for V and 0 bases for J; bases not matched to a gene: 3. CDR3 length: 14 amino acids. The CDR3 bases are TGCAGCGCTACAGGGGGCTCGAACACCGGGGAGCTGTTTTTT. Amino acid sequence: CSATGGSNTGELFF.

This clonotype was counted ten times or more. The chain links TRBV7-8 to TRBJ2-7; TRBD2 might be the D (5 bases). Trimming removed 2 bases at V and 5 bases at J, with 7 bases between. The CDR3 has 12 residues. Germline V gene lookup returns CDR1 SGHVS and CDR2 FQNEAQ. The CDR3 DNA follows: TGTGCCAGCAGCTTAACGGGGAACGAGCAGTACTTC. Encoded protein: CASSLTGNEQYF.

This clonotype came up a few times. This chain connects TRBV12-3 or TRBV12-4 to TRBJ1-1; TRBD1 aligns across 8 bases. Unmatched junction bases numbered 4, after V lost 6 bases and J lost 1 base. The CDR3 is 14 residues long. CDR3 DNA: TGTGCCAGCAGAGGACAGGGAAGGAACACTGAAGCTTTCTTT. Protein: CASRGQGRNTEAFF.

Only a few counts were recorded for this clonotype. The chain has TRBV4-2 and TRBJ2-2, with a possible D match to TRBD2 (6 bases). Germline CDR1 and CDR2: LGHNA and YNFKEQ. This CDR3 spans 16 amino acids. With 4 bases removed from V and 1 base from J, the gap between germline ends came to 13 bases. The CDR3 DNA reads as TGTGCCAGCAGCCCCGAGTTTAGCGGGAACACCGGGGAGCTGTTTTTT. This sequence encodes CASSPEFSGNTGELFF.

The CDR3 bases are TGCGCCAGCAGCCAAGATGTAGGGACAGGGAGTACCGGGGAGCTGTTTTTT. Its translation is CASSQDVGTGSTGELFF. The rearrangement links TRBV4-3 to TRBJ2-2, with 9 bases aligning to TRBD1. The CDR3 has 17 residues. Trimming at V came to 0 bases and at J to 5 bases, leaving 7 bases not matched to a gene. CDR1 and CDR2 (germline): LGHNA, YSLEER.

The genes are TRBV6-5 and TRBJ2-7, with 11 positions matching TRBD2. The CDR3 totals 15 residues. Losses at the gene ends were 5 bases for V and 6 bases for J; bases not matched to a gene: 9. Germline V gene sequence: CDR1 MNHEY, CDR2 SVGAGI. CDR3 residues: CASSSPLAGALEQYF. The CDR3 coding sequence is TGTGCCAGCAGTAGTCCACTAGCGGGGGCTCTCGAGCAGTACTTC.

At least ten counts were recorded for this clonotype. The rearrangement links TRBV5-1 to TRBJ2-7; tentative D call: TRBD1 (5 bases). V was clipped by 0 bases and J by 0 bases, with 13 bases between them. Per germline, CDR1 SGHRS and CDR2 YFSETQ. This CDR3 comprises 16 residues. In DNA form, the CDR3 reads TGCGCCAGCAGCTTGGGAGTGTTGACAGCCTCCTACGAGCAGTACTTC. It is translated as CASSLGVLTASYEQYF.

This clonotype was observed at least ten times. For the CDR3, the DNA is TGCGCCAGCAGCCAGGCCACCGTGCCGGCGGAGTACGTC. It specifies CASSQATVPAEYV. The genes are TRBV4-3 and TRBJ2-7; D ambiguous. Looked up from germline, CDR1 is LGHNA and CDR2 is YSLEER. Trimming cost V 3 bases and J 11 bases, with 17 bases left between them. This CDR3 is 13 amino acids long.

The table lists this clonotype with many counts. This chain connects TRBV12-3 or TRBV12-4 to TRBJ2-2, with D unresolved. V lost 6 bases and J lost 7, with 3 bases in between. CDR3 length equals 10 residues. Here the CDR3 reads CASRHGELFF. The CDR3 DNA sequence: TGTGCCAGCAGGCACGGGGAGCTGTTTTTT.

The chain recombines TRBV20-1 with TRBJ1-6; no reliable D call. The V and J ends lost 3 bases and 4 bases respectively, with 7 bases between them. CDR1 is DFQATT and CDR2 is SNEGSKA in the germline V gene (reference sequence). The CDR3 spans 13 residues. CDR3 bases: TGCAGTGCTAGGGCAGGTTATAATTCACCCCTCCACTTT. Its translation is CSARAGYNSPLHF.

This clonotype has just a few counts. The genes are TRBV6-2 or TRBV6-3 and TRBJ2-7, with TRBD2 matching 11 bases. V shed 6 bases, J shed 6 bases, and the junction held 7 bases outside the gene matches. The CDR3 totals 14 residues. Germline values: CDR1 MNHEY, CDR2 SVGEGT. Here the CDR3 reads CASSYSGGASEQYF. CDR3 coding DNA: TGTGCCAGCAGCTATAGCGGGGGGGCATCCGAGCAGTACTTC.

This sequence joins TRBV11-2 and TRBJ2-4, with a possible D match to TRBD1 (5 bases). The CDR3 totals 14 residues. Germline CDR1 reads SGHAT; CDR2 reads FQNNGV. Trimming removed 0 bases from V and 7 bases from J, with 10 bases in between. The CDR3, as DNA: TGTGCCAGCAGCTTAGATCGGGCAGGGAACATTCAGTACTTC. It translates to CASSLDRAGNIQYF.

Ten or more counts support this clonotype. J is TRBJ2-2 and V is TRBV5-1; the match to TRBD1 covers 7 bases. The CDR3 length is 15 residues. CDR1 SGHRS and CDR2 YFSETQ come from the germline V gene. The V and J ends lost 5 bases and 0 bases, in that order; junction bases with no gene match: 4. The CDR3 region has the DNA TGCGCCAGCAGAGCCGGGACAGCGAACACCGGGGAGCTGTTTTTT. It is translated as CASRAGTANTGELFF.

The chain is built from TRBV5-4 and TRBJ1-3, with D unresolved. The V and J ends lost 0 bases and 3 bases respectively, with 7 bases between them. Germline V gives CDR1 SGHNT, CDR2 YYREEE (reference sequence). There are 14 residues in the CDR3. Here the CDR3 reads CASSLDTNGNTIYF. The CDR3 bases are TGTGCCAGCAGCTTGGATACGAATGGAAACACCATATATTTT.

The CDR3 DNA is TGTGCCAGCAGGGTTGGGCCTTACAATGAGCAGTTCTTC. Its protein is CASRVGPYNEQFF. V is TRBV6-5 and J is TRBJ2-1; unclear D gene. This CDR3 is 13 amino acids long. Between the trimmed V and J ends, which lost 6 bases and 4 bases, there was a span of 10 bases. The V gene's germline CDR1 is MNHEY and CDR2 SVGAGI.

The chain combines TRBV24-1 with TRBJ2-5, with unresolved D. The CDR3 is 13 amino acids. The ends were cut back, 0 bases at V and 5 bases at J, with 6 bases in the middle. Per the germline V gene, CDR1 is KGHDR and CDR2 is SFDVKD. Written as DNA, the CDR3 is TGTGCCACCAGTGATTTGCCTGCGGAGACCCAGTACTTC. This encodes CATSDLPAETQYF.